The T cell receptor beta chain described here comes from a study of blood T cell repertoires in COVID-19. Study summary: T cells, B-cell-depleted T cells, or PBMCs supplied cDNA or gDNA.

Authors' methods: Nucleated cell number was recorded as an estimate derived from reference gene primer amplification. Assay: immunoSEQ multiplex PCR; the TCRdb copy retains only in-frame clones and omits some. The DNA was the basis for D and trimming; V, J and clone size are from that table. The table shows about 100,000 clones, with roughly 90% occurring only once. Germline CDR1 reads MDHEN; CDR2 reads SYDVKM. This CDR3 is built from 15 residues. V lost 1 base to trimming and J lost 6 bases; unmatched junction nucleotides: 6. J is TRBJ1-1 and V is TRBV28; 9 positions match TRBD1. What was sequenced was peripheral blood. The receptor was derived from a young man in a cohort sampled during active COVID-19. CDR3 sequence (DNA): TGTGCCAGCAGTTTATCCGACAGGGGGGGGGCTGAAGCTTTCTTT. It specifies CASSLSDRGGAEAFF.